This T cell receptor beta chain is from a study of blood T cell repertoires in COVID-19. Across the whole study: Samples of COVID-19 (acute and convalescent) were obtained from the United States, Italy and Spain. The cDNA or gDNA used as material had been derived from T cells, B-cell-depleted T cells, or PBMCs.

Libraries were prepared by immunoSEQ multiplex PCR; TCRdb keeps only in-frame clonotypes and omits some of them. The data contain 200,000 to 250,000 clones, 70% to 90% of them seen just once; the ten biggest clones take up about 2.5%. The CDR3 runs 20 residues. The V gene lost 2 bases and the J gene lost 0 bases, with 25 bases spanning the gap. Germline CDR1 is MGHRA and CDR2 is YSYEKL. The receptor was derived from a woman aged 70 to 79 with COVID-19, enrolled during active disease. This chain joins TRBV4-1 and TRBJ1-1, with a possible D match to TRBD1 (6 bases). Sequencing was performed on peripheral blood. The CDR3 loop is CASSQPTGTSYRHMNTEAFF. CDR3 in DNA: TGCGCCAGCAGCCAACCGACCGGGACATCGTACCGTCACATGAACACTGAAGCTTTCTTT.